Each of the 19 T cell receptor beta chains below was sequenced from the same sample in a study of technical replicates of blood from a few donors. Data came from immunoSEQ multiplex PCR; TCRdb stores just in-frame clones and leaves some out. The sample holds under 85,000 clones; around 87% are singletons and the top ten take about 4.8%. The sequenced material came from PBMCs. These receptors came from a human donor in good health. Some clones in this sample may be carry-over from other donors' samples.

The genes are TRBV4-3 and TRBJ2-1; 10 positions match TRBD2. This CDR3 spans 16 amino acids. Per germline, CDR1 LGHNA and CDR2 YSLEER. V was pared by 4 bases and J by 7 bases, with 10 bases of the junction left unmatched. The chain's CDR3 is CASSPLAGGYPNEQFF. In nucleotides, the CDR3 is TGCGCCAGCAGCCCGTTAGCGGGGGGTTACCCAAATGAGCAGTTCTTC.

The chain has TRBV6-1 and TRBJ2-7; TRBD1 aligns across 10 bases. The CDR3 length is 15 residues. CDR1 and CDR2 from the germline V gene are MNHNS and SASEGT. Unmatched junction bases numbered 3, after V lost 1 base and J lost 3 bases. The DNA of the CDR3 is TGTGCCAGCAGTGAAGAATGGACAGGGGGCTACGAGCAGTACTTC. As protein: CASSEEWTGGYEQYF.

CDR3: CASSFSGPTEAFF. DNA of the CDR3: TGTGCCAGCAGTTTCTCAGGCCCCACTGAAGCTTTCTTT. The gene calls are TRBV7-9 and TRBJ1-1, with D uncertain. Germline lookup yields CDR1 SEHNR and CDR2 FQNEAQ (reference sequence). Deletions cut 6 bases from V and 4 bases from J, with 12 bases between. This CDR3 has 13 amino acids.

The chain combines TRBV5-1 with TRBJ1-3, with a possible D match to TRBD1 (5 bases). Germline-derived CDR1 and CDR2 are SGHRS and YFSETQ. The V end lost 0 bases, the J end lost 7 bases, and 14 bases lay between the germline ends. The CDR3 spans 15 residues. The CDR3, as DNA: TGCGCCAGCAGCTTGGATGGGGCATCAGTCAACACCATATATTTT. Residues: CASSLDGASVNTIYF.

The gene calls are TRBV5-1 and TRBJ2-7, with 13 bases identical to TRBD2. The CDR3 contains 15 residues. Losses at the gene ends were 3 bases for V and 1 base for J; bases not matched to a gene: 1. Germline V lookup: CDR1 SGHRS, CDR2 YFSETQ. CDR3: CASSWGLAGSYEQYF. The CDR3 DNA follows: TGCGCCAGCAGCTGGGGACTAGCGGGATCCTACGAGCAGTACTTC. Variable domain in full (rest from reference TRBV5-1 and TRBJ2-7): KAGVTQTPRYLIKTRGQQVTLSCSPISGHRSVSWYQQTPGQGLQFLFEYFSETQRNKGNFPGRFSGRQFSNSRSEMNVSTLELGDSALYLCASSWGLAGSYEQYFGPGTRLTVT.

This chain links TRBV5-6 with TRBJ2-5; 11 nucleotides align to TRBD2. V dropped 3 bases and J dropped 3; count of bases not matched to a gene: 4. The CDR3 loop spans 15 amino acids. Germline CDR1 reads SGHDT; CDR2 reads YYEEEE. The chain's CDR3 is CASSYSGGAEETQYF. The DNA for the CDR3 is TGTGCCAGCAGCTATAGCGGGGGGGCCGAAGAGACCCAGTACTTC. The whole variable domain, filled in from reference TRBV5-6 and TRBJ2-5, reads DAGVTQSPTHLIKTRGQQVTLRCSPKSGHDTVSWYQQALGQGPQFIFQYYEEEERQRGNFPDRFSGHQFPNYSSELNVNALLLGDSALYLCASSYSGGAEETQYFGPGTRLLVL.

The chain joins TRBV19 to TRBJ1-2; perhaps TRBD1 as D (5 bases). This CDR3 is 13 amino acids long. Germline values: CDR1 LNHDA, CDR2 SQIVND (reference sequence). Deletions cut 3 bases from V and 2 bases from J, with 7 bases between. This chain's CDR3 is CASSIGGNYGYTF. In DNA, the CDR3 is TGTGCCAGTAGTATTGGGGGGAACTATGGCTACACCTTC.

This rearrangement joins TRBV4-1 to TRBJ2-7, with D perhaps TRBD1 (7 bases). The CDR3 runs 15 residues. CDR1 MGHRA and CDR2 YSYEKL come from the germline V gene. V lost 2 bases and J lost 4, with 15 bases in between. CDR3 coding DNA: TGCGCCAGCAGCCAACTTAACAGGGGAGGTTACGAGCAGTACTTC. Protein product: CASSQLNRGGYEQYF.

This clone has a handful of counts. V gene TRBV2 combines with J gene TRBJ1-5; 9 bases are shared with TRBD1. The V gene's germline CDR1 is SNHLY and CDR2 FYNNEI. V lost 8 bases to trimming and J lost 7 bases; unmatched junction nucleotides: 6. The CDR3 runs to 13 residues. DNA of the CDR3: TGTGCCAGCTGTCCGGACAGGGGACAGCCCCAGCATTTT. Its translation is CASCPDRGQPQHF. The full variable domain, completed using reference TRBV2 and TRBJ1-5, is EPEVTQTPSHQVTQMGQEVILRCVPISNHLYFYWYRQILGQKVEFLVSFYNNEISEKSEIFDDQFSVERPDGSNFTLKIRSTKLEDSAMYFCASCPDRGQPQHFGDGTRLSIL.

The CDR3, as DNA: TGTGCCAGCAGTTACGGTTCGAGTAGAAACACTGAAGCTTTCTTT. Translation: CASSYGSSRNTEAFF. This rearrangement joins TRBV6-5 to TRBJ1-1; D is undetermined. This CDR3 comprises 15 residues. The germline gives CDR1 MNHEY, CDR2 SVGAGI. Trimming shortened V by 2 bases and J by 2 bases, and 12 bases separated the two germline ends.

The V gene is TRBV29-1, the J gene TRBJ2-3; 7 bases fit TRBD1. V was clipped by 4 bases and J by 6 bases; unmatched bases: 4. The germline gives CDR1 SQVTM, CDR2 ANQGSEA. This CDR3 spans 12 amino acids. The CDR3 nucleotides are TGCAGCGTTGGGGACAGTCATGATACGCAGTATTTT. This sequence encodes CSVGDSHDTQYF.

J is TRBJ1-3 and V is TRBV7-8; possibly TRBD1 for D (5 bases). The CDR3 is made up of 13 amino acids. V lost 6 bases to trimming and J lost 8 bases, with 14 bases between them. Germline loops: CDR1 SGHVS, CDR2 FQNEAQ. The CDR3 bases are TGTGCCAGCAGAGCAACCGGGACTGACACCATATATTTT. This sequence encodes CASRATGTDTIYF.

The chain joins TRBV19 to TRBJ1-6; D may be TRBD1 (5 bases). The length of the CDR3 is 13 residues. Germline V gene sequence: CDR1 LNHDA, CDR2 SQIVND (reference sequence). Trimming pared 6 bases from V and 10 bases from J, leaving 13 bases between. CDR3 sequence: CASRQGVWSPLHF. The CDR3 nucleotides read TGTGCCAGTAGGCAAGGGGTTTGGTCACCCCTCCACTTT.

The chain links TRBV5-5 to TRBJ1-1; D is possibly TRBD1 (5 bases). This CDR3 has 13 amino acids. The germline V gene has CDR1 SGHKS and CDR2 YYEKEE (reference sequence). V lost 9 bases and J 4 bases, leaving 16 bases between the germline ends. The CDR3 coding sequence is TGTGCCACCAAGCTCCAGGGCGGCACTGAAGCTTTCTTT. As protein: CATKLQGGTEAFF.

The V gene is TRBV10-3, the J gene TRBJ2-7, with a possible D match to TRBD2 (6 bases). Looked up from germline, CDR1 is ENHRY and CDR2 is SYGVKD. The V gene lost 2 bases and the J gene lost 6 bases, with 17 bases spanning the gap. CDR3 size: 15 residues. As DNA, the CDR3 is TGTGCCATCAGTGAGGAAGGACGGCGGCGGGGCGAGCAGTACTTC. Protein: CAISEEGRRRGEQYF.

The chain combines TRBV5-1 with TRBJ2-5; possible D gene TRBD2, 5 bases. This CDR3 is 14 amino acids long. The germline V gene encodes CDR1 SGHRS and CDR2 YFSETQ. V lost 5 bases to trimming and J lost 4 bases, with 15 bases between them. The DNA of the CDR3 is TGCGCCAGCAGACCCCAGGAGGCTTTAGAGACCCAGTACTTC. This gives the protein CASRPQEALETQYF.

The table lists this clone with a count of one. The chain uses TRBV29-1 and TRBJ2-3; 12 bases map to TRBD2. This CDR3 contains 15 residues. CDR1 and CDR2 (germline): SQVTM, ANQGSEA. Losses at the gene ends were 6 bases for V and 6 bases for J; bases not matched to a gene: 10. CDR3: CSVSTSGRLRDTQYF. CDR3 sequence (DNA): TGCAGCGTGTCAACTAGCGGGAGGCTTAGGGATACGCAGTATTTT.

The gene calls are TRBV2 and TRBJ1-4; a weak D match, TRBD1 (5 bases). V shed 10 bases and J shed 2 bases, with 17 bases lying between them. Germline CDR1 reads SNHLY; CDR2 reads FYNNEI. The CDR3 sequence is 15 residues long. Here the CDR3 reads CATEPGIGTNEKLFF. The CDR3 nucleotides are TGTGCCACGGAACCAGGGATTGGGACTAATGAAAAACTGTTTTTT.

The chain uses TRBV25-1 and TRBJ2-4; D is unresolved. Trimming took off 2 bases at V and 0 bases at J, with 8 bases between the two ends. This CDR3 is 15 amino acids long. Germline values: CDR1 MGHDK, CDR2 SYGVNS. CDR3 nucleotides: TGTGCCAGCAGTGAACACTCATTAGCCAAAAACATTCAGTACTTC. Its translation is CASSEHSLAKNIQYF.